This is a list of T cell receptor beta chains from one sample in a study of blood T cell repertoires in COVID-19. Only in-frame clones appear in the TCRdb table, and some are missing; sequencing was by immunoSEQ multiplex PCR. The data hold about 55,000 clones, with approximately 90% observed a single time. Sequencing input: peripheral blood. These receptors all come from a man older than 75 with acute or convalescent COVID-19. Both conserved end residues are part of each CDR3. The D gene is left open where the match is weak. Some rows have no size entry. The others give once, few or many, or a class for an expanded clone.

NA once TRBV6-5 CASSYEAGRGNEQFF
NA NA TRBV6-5 CASNSCNSPLHF
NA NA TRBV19 CASTEGREDQPQHF
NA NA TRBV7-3 CASSQQGGLTSTDTQYF
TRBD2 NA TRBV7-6 CASSSGLAGGLDTQYF
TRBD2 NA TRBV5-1 CASSSPGRTSGGQGEETQYF
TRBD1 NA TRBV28 CASSVPIGQGARYRPDTQYF
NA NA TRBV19 CASSPGHPNRQAFF
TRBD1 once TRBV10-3 CAISDGDRGNEQYF
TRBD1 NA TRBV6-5 CASSSGPTGSGNTIYF
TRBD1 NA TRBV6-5 CASSYSGQPYQETQYF